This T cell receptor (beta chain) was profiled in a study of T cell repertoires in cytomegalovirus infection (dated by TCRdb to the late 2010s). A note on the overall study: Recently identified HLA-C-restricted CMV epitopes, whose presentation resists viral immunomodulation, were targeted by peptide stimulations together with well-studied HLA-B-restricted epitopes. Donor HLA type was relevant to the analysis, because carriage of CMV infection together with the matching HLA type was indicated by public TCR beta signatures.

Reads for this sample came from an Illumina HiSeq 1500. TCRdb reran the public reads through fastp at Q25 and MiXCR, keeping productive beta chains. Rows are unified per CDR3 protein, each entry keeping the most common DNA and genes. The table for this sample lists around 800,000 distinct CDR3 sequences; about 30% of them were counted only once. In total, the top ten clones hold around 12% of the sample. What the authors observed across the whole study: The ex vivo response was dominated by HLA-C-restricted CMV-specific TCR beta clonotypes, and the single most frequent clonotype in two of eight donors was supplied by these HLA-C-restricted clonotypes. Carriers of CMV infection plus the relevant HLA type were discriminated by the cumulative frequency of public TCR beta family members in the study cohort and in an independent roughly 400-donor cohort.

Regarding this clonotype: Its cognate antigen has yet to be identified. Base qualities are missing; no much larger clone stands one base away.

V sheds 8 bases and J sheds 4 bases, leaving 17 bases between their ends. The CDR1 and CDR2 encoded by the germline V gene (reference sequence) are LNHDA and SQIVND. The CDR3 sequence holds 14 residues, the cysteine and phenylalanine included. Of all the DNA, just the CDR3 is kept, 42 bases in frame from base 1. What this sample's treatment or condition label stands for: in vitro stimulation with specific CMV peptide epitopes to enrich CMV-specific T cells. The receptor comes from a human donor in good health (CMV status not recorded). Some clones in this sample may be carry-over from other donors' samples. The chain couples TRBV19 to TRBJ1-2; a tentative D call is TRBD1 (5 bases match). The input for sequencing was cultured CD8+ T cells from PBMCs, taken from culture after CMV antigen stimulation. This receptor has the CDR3 CASSPAAGLYGYTF. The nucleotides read TGTGCCAGTTCCCCTGCGGCAGGGCTCTATGGCTACACCTTC. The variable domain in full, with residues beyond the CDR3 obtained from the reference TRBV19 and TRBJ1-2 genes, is DGGITQSPKYLFRKEGQNVTLSCEQNLNHDAMYWYRQDPGQGLRLIYYSQIVNDFQKGDIAEGYSVSREKKESFPLTVTSAQKNPTAFYLCASSPAAGLYGYTFGSGTRLTVV.